This record looks at one TCR beta chain sequence and its context. Its target is not known. TCRdb's copy holds only in-frame clones and misses some; the assay was immunoSEQ multiplex PCR. Of 150,000 to 200,000 clones in the sample, 70% to 90% were seen once. These data come from a study of cytomegalovirus exposure and HLA in healthy donors. Study summary: The same platform was used for the roughly 130 validation repertoires as for the 600 to 700 first-cohort repertoires, as reported in a later analysis.

General observations from the study: In the roughly 130 validation repertoires, a later analysis found that first-cohort TCR clusters tended to co-occur.

After removal of 6 bases from V and 6 bases from J, the junction contained 5 bases not matched to a gene. In germline, CDR1 is SGHDN, CDR2 FVKESK. The CDR3 runs to 13 residues. The chain links TRBV14 to TRBJ2-1; 7 bases map to TRBD2. This sequence originates from a man younger than 40 in good health and CMV-seropositive. What was sequenced was PBMCs. The CDR3 DNA sequence: TGTGCCAGCAGTCTGTGGGGGGGCAATGAGCAGTTCTTC. Protein sequence: CASSLWGGNEQFF.